This TCR beta chain was identified during a study of cytomegalovirus exposure and HLA in healthy donors. Across the whole study: The same platform as the approximately 660 first-cohort repertoires was used for the 120 validation repertoires, a later analysis reported. Study-wide points: A few of the chains that were CMV-associated were confirmed in vitro to be specific for CMV antigens.

On this clone itself: Its antigen remains unknown.

V shed 4 bases, J shed 11 bases, and the junction held 16 bases outside the gene matches. Looked up from germline, CDR1 is MDHEN and CDR2 is SYDVKM. The CDR3 is 15 residues long. Clones were sequenced by immunoSEQ multiplex PCR, and TCRdb holds only the in-frame ones, with some missing. This table holds over 150,000 clones, 70% to 90% found once. The chain joins TRBV28 to TRBJ1-1; 7 bases align to TRBD1. This clonotype originated in a human donor in good health. The sequenced sample consisted of PBMCs. CDR3 region: CASSYRQGTRLKAFF. CDR3 bases: TGTGCCAGCAGTTACAGACAGGGCACTCGATTGAAGGCTTTCTTT.